The T cell receptor beta chain under discussion was sequenced for a study of OX40 agonist ivuxolimab in advanced cancers. Study overall: Patients enrolled in dose escalation were diagnosed with hepatocellular carcinoma, melanoma, renal cell or head and neck cancer. The eligibility criteria allowed prior anti-PD-1, anti-PD-L1 or anti-CTLA-4 therapy, and approximately 38% had some. Overall study findings and caveats: Expanded peripheral T cells had an undetermined antigen specificity.

The CDR3 length is 16 residues. J was trimmed by 1 base and V by 8 bases; bases with no gene match: 6. CDR1 and CDR2 (germline): MDHEN, SYDVKM. This clone has a handful of counts. Antigen unknown. The method was immunoSEQ multiplex PCR; TCRdb's version includes in-frame clones alone and lacks a portion of them. This table holds over 55,000 clones, roughly 82% found once. The specimen was CD4+ or CD8+ T cells sorted from blood, collected in a trial of the OX40 agonist ivuxolimab. The receptor was derived from an adult with an advanced solid tumor such as melanoma, head and neck, liver or kidney cancer. This chain joins TRBV28 and TRBJ2-1, with 12 positions matching TRBD2. CDR3 DNA sequence: TGTGCCAGCGGACTAGCGGGGCCGCCTTCCTACAATGAGCAGTTCTTC. Its protein product is CASGLAGPPSYNEQFF.